This T cell receptor (beta chain) was recorded in a study of blood T cell repertoires in COVID-19 (TCRdb year 2020). Study-wide context: Samples from collaborators originated in the United States, Italy and Spain and spanned both the acute and convalescent phases of COVID-19. The prospective study material was composed of cDNA or gDNA derived from T cells, B-cell-depleted T cells, or PBMCs. Deeply sampled blood TCRbeta repertoires from subjects exposed to, actively infected with, or recovered from COVID-19 were included in the dataset. The repertoires were made available in a free public database intended to serve as a resource for research on the immune response to SARS-CoV-2. Samples came from the ongoing ImmuneRACE study (first 160 participants) plus 1,254 subjects from 6 global collaborators. Sample metadata almost always included a de-identified subject ID, COVID-19 status, age in years and sex. HLA class I and class II types, where available, came from metadata supplied by the sample provider rather than from assay-based typing. What the study reported, not specific to this receptor: The quantity of clinical and demographic metadata differed by source and by participant and was supplied without curation.

Remarks on this clone: It lacks a known antigen. Base qualities are not recorded, but no much larger clone differs from it by a single base.

TCRbeta CDR3 regions were amplified from genomic DNA by means of the immunoSEQ Assay, a bias-controlled multiplex PCR. Turning to the authors' computational methods: Nucleated cell counts per sample were estimated from amplification of reference gene primers within the assay. To quantify the absolute abundance of each unique TCRbeta CDR3 rearrangement, sequence reads were collapsed and filtered. For each sample, productive Simpson clonality was calculated as the square root of Simpson's diversity index across productive rearrangements. Imported from immuneACCESS, the table was reduced by TCRdb to in-frame sequences with V and J called. These copies leave out some clones; in studies compared against another copy, an unresolved V gene accounts for under half, and the cause of the remainder is not known. For V, J and clone size, that table is used; D and trimming come from the DNA. The sample data list 90,000 to 100,000 clones, and 84% of these were observed just once. The ten largest clones represent around a sixth of the sample.

Relative to germline, V is 1 base shorter and J is 5 bases shorter, with 11 bases between their ends. From the cysteine through the phenylalanine, the CDR3 covers 14 amino acids. Solely the CDR3 DNA is kept, with 42 bases framed from the first base. CDR1 and CDR2, looked up from the germline V gene, are SGHTA and FQGNSA. Whole blood was collected in K2EDTA tubes by collaborating institutions according to the institutions' own protocols. Collaborator samples were shipped for TCRbeta analysis as frozen whole blood, isolated PBMCs, or DNA extracted from either sample type. Sequenced input: peripheral blood. The TCR was taken from a woman aged 60 to 75 with acute or convalescent COVID-19. The chain is encoded by TRBV7-2 joined to TRBJ1-1; confidence is insufficient to name the D gene. CDR3 region: CASSLGPTGTEAFF. The DNA sequence is as follows: TGTGCCAGCAGCTTAGGGCCGACGGGGACTGAAGCTTTCTTT.